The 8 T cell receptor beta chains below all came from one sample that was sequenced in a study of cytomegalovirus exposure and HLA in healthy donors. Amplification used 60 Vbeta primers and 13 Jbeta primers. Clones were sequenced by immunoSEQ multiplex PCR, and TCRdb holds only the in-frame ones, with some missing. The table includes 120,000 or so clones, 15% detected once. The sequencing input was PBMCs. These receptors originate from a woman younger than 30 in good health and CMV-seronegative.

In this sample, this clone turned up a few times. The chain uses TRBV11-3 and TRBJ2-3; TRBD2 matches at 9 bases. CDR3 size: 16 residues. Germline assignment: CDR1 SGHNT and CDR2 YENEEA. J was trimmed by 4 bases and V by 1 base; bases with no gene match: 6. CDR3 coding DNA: TGTGCCAGCAGCTTAGGGCCGGGACTAGCCCCAGATACGCAGTATTTT. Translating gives CASSLGPGLAPDTQYF. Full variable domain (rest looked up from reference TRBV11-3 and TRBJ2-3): EAGVVQSPRYKIIEKKQPVAFWCNPISGHNTLYWYLQNLGQGPELLIRYENEEAVDDSQLPKDRFSAERLKGVDSTLKIQPAELGDSAVYLCASSLGPGLAPDTQYFGPGTRLTVL.

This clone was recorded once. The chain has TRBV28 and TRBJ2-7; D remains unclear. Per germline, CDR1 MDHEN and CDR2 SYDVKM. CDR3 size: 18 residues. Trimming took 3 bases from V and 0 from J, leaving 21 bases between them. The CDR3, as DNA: TGTGCCAGCAGTTTCCTTGCCACAGCCAAGATGAGCTCCTACGAGCAGTACTTC. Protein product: CASSFLATAKMSSYEQYF.

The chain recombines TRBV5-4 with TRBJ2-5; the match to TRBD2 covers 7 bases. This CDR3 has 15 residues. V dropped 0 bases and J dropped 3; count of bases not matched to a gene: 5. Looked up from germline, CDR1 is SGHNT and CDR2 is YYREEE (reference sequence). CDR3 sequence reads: CASSLAKGGEETQYF. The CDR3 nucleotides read TGTGCCAGCAGCTTGGCCAAGGGAGGGGAAGAGACCCAGTACTTC. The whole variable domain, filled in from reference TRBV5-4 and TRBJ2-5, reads ETGVTQSPTHLIKTRGQQVTLRCSSQSGHNTVSWYQQALGQGPQFIFQYYREEENGRGNFPPRFSGLQFPNYSSELNVNALELDDSALYLCASSLAKGGEETQYFGPGTRLLVL.

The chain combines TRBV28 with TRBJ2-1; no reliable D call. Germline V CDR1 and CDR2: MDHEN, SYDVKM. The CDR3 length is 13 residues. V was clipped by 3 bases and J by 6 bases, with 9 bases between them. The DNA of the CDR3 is TGTGCCAGCAGTTTGGTGACACCCAATGAGCAGTTCTTC. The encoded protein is CASSLVTPNEQFF.

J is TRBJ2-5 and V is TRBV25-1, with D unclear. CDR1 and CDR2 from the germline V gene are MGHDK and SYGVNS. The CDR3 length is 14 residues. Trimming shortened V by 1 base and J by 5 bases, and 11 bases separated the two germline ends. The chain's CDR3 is CASSEFDWAETQYF. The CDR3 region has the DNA TGTGCCAGCAGTGAATTTGATTGGGCGGAGACCCAGTACTTC.

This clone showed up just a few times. CDR3 nucleotide sequence: TGTGCCTGGAGTGTAAACAGGAACACTGAAGCTTTCTTT. It encodes CAWSVNRNTEAFF. The chain combines TRBV30 with TRBJ1-1; no reliable D call. This CDR3 is 13 amino acids long. The V gene lost 0 bases and the J gene lost 1 base, with 6 bases spanning the gap. From germline, CDR1 is GTSNPN and CDR2 SVGIG (reference sequence).

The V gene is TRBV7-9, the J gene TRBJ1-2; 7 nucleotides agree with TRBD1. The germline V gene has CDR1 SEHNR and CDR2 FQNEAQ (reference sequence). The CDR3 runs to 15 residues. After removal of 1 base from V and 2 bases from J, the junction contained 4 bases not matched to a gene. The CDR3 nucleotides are TGTGCCAGCAGCTTAGGTGGGGGACAGAACTATGGCTACACCTTC. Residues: CASSLGGGQNYGYTF.

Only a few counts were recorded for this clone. In DNA, the CDR3 is TGTGCCAGCAGCGCGGGCGATCCGGTTACAGGAAACACCATATATTTT. This codes for CASSAGDPVTGNTIYF. The V gene is TRBV7-2, the J gene TRBJ1-3; no firm D call. Trimming cost V 5 bases and J 4 bases, with 18 bases left between them. This CDR3 region has 16 residues. Germline V gives CDR1 SGHTA, CDR2 FQGNSA.